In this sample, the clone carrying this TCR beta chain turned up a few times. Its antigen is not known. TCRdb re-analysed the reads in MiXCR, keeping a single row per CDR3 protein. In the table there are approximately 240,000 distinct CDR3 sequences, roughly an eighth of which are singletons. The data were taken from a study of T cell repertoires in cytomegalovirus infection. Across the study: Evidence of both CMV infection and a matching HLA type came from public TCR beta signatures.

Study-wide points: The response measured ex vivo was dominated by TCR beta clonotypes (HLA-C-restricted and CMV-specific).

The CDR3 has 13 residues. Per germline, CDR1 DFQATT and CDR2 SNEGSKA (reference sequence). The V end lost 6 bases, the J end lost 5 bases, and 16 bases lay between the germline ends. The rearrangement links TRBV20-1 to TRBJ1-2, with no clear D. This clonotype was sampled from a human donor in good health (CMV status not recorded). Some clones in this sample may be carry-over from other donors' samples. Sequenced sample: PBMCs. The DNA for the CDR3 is TGCAGTGCGATCGGACGGGGAGGGTATGGCTACACCTTC. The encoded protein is CSAIGRGGYGYTF.